The entry below describes one T cell receptor beta chain. The sample is drawn from a study of blood T cell repertoires in COVID-19. Unmatched junction bases numbered 4, after V lost 0 bases and J lost 5 bases. This CDR3 is 14 amino acids long. Germline V gene sequence: CDR1 SGHRS, CDR2 YFSETQ. Measured with immunoSEQ multiplex PCR; TCRdb has only the in-frame clones, and not every one. The sample has about 170,000 clones, more than 80% seen once. In terms of age and location, participants ranged from roughly 18 to 100 years and lived in fewer than 30 US areas. Cohorts were determined from participant-reported clinical history.

The sequence was obtained from a man aged 45-65 years who had recovered from COVID-19. The J gene is TRBJ1-1, the V gene TRBV5-1, with 7 bases fitting TRBD1. Sequencing was carried out using PBMCs or T cells enriched from blood (not recorded which). The CDR3 DNA is TGCGCCAGCAGCTTGGACAGGGGTGAAACTGAAGCTTTCTTT. Protein: CASSLDRGETEAFF.